The 18 T cell receptor beta chains below come from one sample, sequenced in a study of blood T cell repertoires in COVID-19 (dated by TCRdb to 2018 to 2021). Library prep was done by the immunoSEQ multiplex PCR assay. Imported from immuneACCESS, the table was reduced by TCRdb to in-frame sequences with V and J called. These copies leave out some clones; in studies compared against another copy, an unresolved V gene accounts for under half, and the cause of the remainder is not known. Counted in this sample were about 65,000 clones; about 93% of them appeared once. The top ten clonotypes cover roughly 2.7% of the sample. The sequenced material came from peripheral blood. Receptors originate from a man between 65 and 80 years old with active COVID-19.

Worth noting for this clone: Other DNA variants within this sample encode the same CDR3. The V call is TRBV9, the J call TRBJ2-1; the match to TRBD2 covers 10 bases. Germline trimming cut 2 bases from V and 1 base from J; bases unmatched to any gene: 0. This CDR3 is built from 15 residues. Germline lookup yields CDR1 SGDLS and CDR2 YYNGEE. CDR3 protein: CASSVSGGSYNEQFF. The CDR3 DNA sequence: TGTGCCAGCAGCGTTAGCGGGGGGTCCTACAATGAGCAGTTCTTC.

V gene TRBV18 combines with J gene TRBJ1-1; D gene ambiguous. The CDR3 spans 14 residues. V lost 1 base to trimming and J lost 4 bases, with 10 bases between them. In germline, CDR1 is KGHSH, CDR2 LQKENI. CDR3 bases: TGTGCCAGCTCACCACACGCGGATTCCACTGAAGCTTTCTTT. As protein: CASSPHADSTEAFF.

This sequence joins TRBV10-2 and TRBJ2-5, with no clear D. The V and J ends lost 5 bases and 5 bases respectively, with 9 bases between them. This CDR3 is 12 amino acids long. CDR1 and CDR2 from the germline V gene are WSHSY and SAAADI. The CDR3 DNA is TGCGCCAGCAGTAATCCGGTGGAGACCCAGTACTTC. This translates into CASSNPVETQYF.

The J gene is TRBJ2-7, the V gene TRBV4-2, with D perhaps matching TRBD2 (6 bases). CDR3 length equals 16 residues. Germline CDR1 is LGHNA and CDR2 is YNFKEQ. Trimming took 0 bases from V and 3 from J, leaving 15 bases between them. Here the CDR3 reads CASSQDVGTVGYEQYF. For the CDR3, the DNA is TGTGCCAGCAGCCAAGACGTTGGGACTGTTGGCTACGAGCAGTACTTC.

The genes are TRBV27 and TRBJ1-2; D gene ambiguous. CDR3 length equals 14 residues. V lost 5 bases and J lost 7, with 17 bases in between. Germline CDR1 MNHEY, CDR2 SMNVEV (reference sequence). CDR3: CASSPGYRRGGYTF. The CDR3 DNA reads as TGTGCCAGCAGTCCAGGATACCGGCGTGGTGGCTACACCTTC.

The V and J genes are TRBV5-4 and TRBJ1-2, with 7 bases that match TRBD1. V dropped 1 base and J dropped 8; count of bases not matched to a gene: 5. CDR3 length: 13 residues. The germline gives CDR1 SGHNT, CDR2 YYREEE (reference sequence). The CDR3 region is CASSLIGTAGYTF. The CDR3 DNA reads as TGTGCCAGCAGCTTGATTGGGACAGCCGGCTACACCTTC.

The DNA of the CDR3 is TGCGCCAGCAGCTTGCAACAGGGCTCTGGGGCCAACGTCCTGACTTTC. Protein: CASSLQQGSGANVLTF. The chain couples TRBV5-1 to TRBJ2-6; tentatively, D is TRBD1 (6 bases). The CDR3 runs 16 residues. CDR1 and CDR2 from the germline V gene are SGHRS and YFSETQ. V was trimmed by 1 base and J by 0 bases, leaving 8 bases between them.

The chain recombines TRBV3-1 (or the pseudogene TRBV3-2) with TRBJ2-5, with a weak D call TRBD2 (7 bases). The CDR3 is 15 residues long. V was clipped by 2 bases and J by 9 bases, with 19 bases between them. The germline V gene encodes CDR1 LGHDT and CDR2 YNNKEL (reference sequence). The CDR3 DNA reads as TGTGCCAGCAGCCAAAAACTAGCGAAGGGGGTGGCCCAGTACTTC. Residues: CASSQKLAKGVAQYF.

The genes are TRBV10-3 and TRBJ2-2; D ambiguous. Trimming removed 5 bases from V and 1 base from J, with 8 bases in between. This CDR3 spans 14 amino acids. The germline CDR1 and CDR2 sequences are ENHRY and SYGVKD. The CDR3 nucleotides are TGTGCCATCAGTTACAGCCTGAACACCGGGGAGCTGTTTTTT. This encodes CAISYSLNTGELFF.

The chain carries TRBV3-1 (or the pseudogene TRBV3-2) and TRBJ2-2; the D gene is possibly TRBD2 (6 bases). The germline gives CDR1 LGHDT, CDR2 YNNKEL (reference sequence). The CDR3 consists of 17 residues. The ends were cut back, 1 base at V and 0 bases at J, with 12 bases in the middle. The CDR3 protein is CASSQVFRRANTGELFF. The DNA of the CDR3 is TGTGCCAGCAGCCAAGTATTTAGGAGGGCGAACACCGGGGAGCTGTTTTTT.

V is TRBV3-1 (or the pseudogene TRBV3-2) and J is TRBJ1-4; TRBD1 matches at 8 bases. CDR1 and CDR2 (germline): LGHDT, YNNKEL (reference sequence). This CDR3 comprises 16 residues. Trimming took 2 bases from V and 7 from J; bases not matched to a gene: 9. CDR3 bases: TGTGCCAGCAGCCAATCCTGGACAGGGCGGGGTGAAAAACTGTTTTTT. It is translated as CASSQSWTGRGEKLFF.

The J gene is TRBJ2-7, the V gene TRBV5-1; perhaps TRBD2 as D (6 bases). The germline V gene encodes CDR1 SGHRS and CDR2 YFSETQ. The CDR3 has 15 amino acids. Deletions cut 0 bases from V and 7 bases from J, with 17 bases between. The DNA of the CDR3 is TGCGCCAGCAGCTTGGCCACTTCGGGGGTGGGTGAGCAGTACTTC. It yields the protein CASSLATSGVGEQYF.

The chain recombines TRBV4-3 with TRBJ1-3; TRBD1 matches 8 bases. The V segment lost 4 bases and the J segment 3 bases; nucleotides outside the gene matches: 5. Germline lookup yields CDR1 LGHNA and CDR2 YSLEER. The CDR3 totals 15 residues. Written as DNA, the CDR3 is TGCGCCAGCAGCCCGGGACAGGACTATGGAAACACCATATATTTT. It yields the protein CASSPGQDYGNTIYF.

The V and J genes are TRBV5-1 and TRBJ2-3; 7 nucleotides agree with TRBD2. The CDR3 extends over 15 amino acids. Per the germline V gene, CDR1 is SGHRS and CDR2 is YFSETQ. J lost 2 bases, V lost 6 bases, and 9 bases had no gene match. The CDR3 sequence is CASTPFGGDTDTQYF. The CDR3 nucleotides read TGCGCCAGCACCCCTTTTGGGGGGGACACAGATACGCAGTATTTT. Full variable domain (remainder filled in from reference TRBV5-1 and TRBJ2-3): KAGVTQTPRYLIKTRGQQVTLSCSPISGHRSVSWYQQTPGQGLQFLFEYFSETQRNKGNFPGRFSGRQFSNSRSEMNVSTLELGDSALYLCASTPFGGDTDTQYFGPGTRLTVL.

The chain couples TRBV4-2 to TRBJ2-5; D is possibly TRBD2 (6 bases). The CDR3 loop spans 15 amino acids. Germline V lookup: CDR1 LGHNA, CDR2 YNFKEQ. The V end lost 1 base, the J end lost 5 bases, and 14 bases lay between the germline ends. As DNA, the CDR3 is TGTGCCAGCAGCCAAGCCCCGGGACTCACCGAGACCCAGTACTTC. This encodes CASSQAPGLTETQYF.

J is TRBJ1-2 and V is TRBV28; 9 bases align to TRBD1. Trimming at V came to 5 bases and at J to 2 bases, leaving 3 bases not matched to a gene. Germline CDR1 is MDHEN and CDR2 is SYDVKM. The CDR3 sequence is 14 residues long. The CDR3 nucleotides are TGTGCCAGCAGTACGGGACAGGGAAACTATGGCTACACCTTC. It yields the protein CASSTGQGNYGYTF.

J is TRBJ2-5 and V is TRBV28; 9 nucleotides align to TRBD2. The CDR3 contains 14 residues. Germline-derived CDR1 and CDR2 are MDHEN and SYDVKM. V was clipped by 8 bases and J by 4 bases; unmatched bases: 8. This CDR3 reads CASVSGGQGETQYF. The CDR3 nucleotides read TGTGCCAGCGTGAGCGGGGGGCAAGGAGAGACCCAGTACTTC.

The genes are TRBV19 and TRBJ1-2, with 7 nucleotides matching TRBD1. J gave up 6 bases and V 7 bases, and 8 bases lay outside the gene matches. CDR1 and CDR2 (germline): LNHDA, SQIVND (reference sequence). CDR3 length: 13 amino acids. The CDR3 spells CASISMRGHGYTF. CDR3 nucleotides: TGTGCCAGTATTAGTATGAGGGGGCATGGCTACACCTTC. The full variable domain, with the rest looked up from reference TRBV19 and TRBJ1-2, is DGGITQSPKYLFRKEGQNVTLSCEQNLNHDAMYWYRQDPGQGLRLIYYSQIVNDFQKGDIAEGYSVSREKKESFPLTVTSAQKNPTAFYLCASISMRGHGYTFGSGTRLTVV.